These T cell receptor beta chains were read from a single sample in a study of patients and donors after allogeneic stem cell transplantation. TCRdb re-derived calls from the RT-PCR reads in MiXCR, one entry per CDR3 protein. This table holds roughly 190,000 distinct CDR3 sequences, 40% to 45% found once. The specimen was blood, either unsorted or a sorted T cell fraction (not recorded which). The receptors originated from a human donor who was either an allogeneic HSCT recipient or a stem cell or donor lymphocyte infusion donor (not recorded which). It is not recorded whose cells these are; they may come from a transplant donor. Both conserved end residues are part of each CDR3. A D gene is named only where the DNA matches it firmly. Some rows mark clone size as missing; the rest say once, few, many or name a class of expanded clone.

CDR3 DNA: TGCAGTGTTTCGCGGGGGGGCGCGAGAGGAGGCTACACCTTC
CDR3 protein: CSVSRGGARGGYTF
D gene: NA
clone size: few
V gene: TRBV20-1
CDR3 length: 14
J gene: TRBJ1-2

CDR3 DNA: TGTGCCAGCAGCATGTACTTAAAGCGGGAGGATGCTGGGGCCAACGTCCTGACTTTC
CDR3 protein: CASSMYLKREDAGANVLTF
D gene: TRBD2
clone size: few
V gene: TRBV7-7
CDR3 length: 19
J gene: TRBJ2-6

CDR3 DNA: TGTGCCACCAGCAGAGATCTCCGCACTGAAGCTTTCTTT
CDR3 protein: CATSRDLRTEAFF
D gene: NA
clone size: few
V gene: TRBV15
CDR3 length: 13
J gene: TRBJ1-1

CDR3 DNA: TGTGCCAGCAGTTTCCTCGGACATGTTGGTCAGCCCCAGCATTTT
CDR3 protein: CASSFLGHVGQPQHF
D gene: NA
clone size: NA
V gene: TRBV27
CDR3 length: 15
J gene: TRBJ1-5

CDR3 DNA: TGCGCCAGCAGCCATCAACCCATGAACACTGAAGCTTTCTTT
CDR3 protein: CASSHQPMNTEAFF
D gene: NA
clone size: NA
V gene: TRBV4-3
CDR3 length: 14
J gene: TRBJ1-1

CDR3 DNA: TGTGCCAGCAGCTTAAAGGGGCGCGGACCCTACAATGAGCAGTTCTTC
CDR3 protein: CASSLKGRGPYNEQFF
D gene: NA
clone size: NA
V gene: TRBV7-9
CDR3 length: 16
J gene: TRBJ2-1

CDR3 DNA: TGTGCCAGCAGTTTTGAGGCCGACTACACTGAAGCTTTCTTT
CDR3 protein: CASSFEADYTEAFF
D gene: NA
clone size: NA
V gene: TRBV28
CDR3 length: 14
J gene: TRBJ1-1

CDR3 DNA: TGTGCCAGCAGCCAAGACGAAAACACCATATATTTT
CDR3 protein: CASSQDENTIYF
D gene: NA
clone size: few
V gene: TRBV3-1
CDR3 length: 12
J gene: TRBJ1-3

CDR3 DNA: TGTGCCAGCAGTTTAAGGCTAGTTGGCAATGAGCAGCTCTTC
CDR3 protein: CASSLRLVGNEQLF
D gene: NA
clone size: NA
V gene: TRBV28
CDR3 length: 14
J gene: TRBJ2-1

CDR3 DNA: TGTGCCAGCAGCCCCGGGCCACTTGAAAGATCTGAAGCTTTCTTT
CDR3 protein: CASSPGPLERSEAFF
D gene: NA
clone size: NA
V gene: TRBV7-2
CDR3 length: 15
J gene: TRBJ1-1

CDR3 DNA: TGTGCCAGCAGCCCGATAGCGGGGGGGAACACCGGGGAGCTGTTTTTT
CDR3 protein: CASSPIAGGNTGELFF
D gene: TRBD2
clone size: NA
V gene: TRBV9
CDR3 length: 16
J gene: TRBJ2-2

CDR3 DNA: TGTGCCAGCGGGACAGGGGGTGTTCAGCCCCAGCATTTT
CDR3 protein: CASGTGGVQPQHF
D gene: TRBD1
clone size: few
V gene: TRBV12-3/TRBV12-4
CDR3 length: 13
J gene: TRBJ1-5

CDR3 DNA: TGTGCCAGCAGTCATAGTGAGAACGAGCAGTACTTC
CDR3 protein: CASSHSENEQYF
D gene: NA
clone size: once
V gene: TRBV6-6
CDR3 length: 12
J gene: TRBJ2-7

CDR3 DNA: TGTGCCAGCAGCTACTCTCCTTTCCGGGAGGAAGCAGATACGCAGTATTTT
CDR3 protein: CASSYSPFREEADTQYF
D gene: TRBD2
clone size: NA
V gene: TRBV6-2/TRBV6-3
CDR3 length: 17
J gene: TRBJ2-3

CDR3 DNA: TGTGCCATCAGTGAAACAGGACTGCTTAACGAGCAGTACTTC
CDR3 protein: CAISETGLLNEQYF
D gene: NA
clone size: NA
V gene: TRBV10-3
CDR3 length: 14
J gene: TRBJ2-7

CDR3 DNA: TGTGCCAGCATTTCACAACATACTATGGGCTACACCTTC
CDR3 protein: CASISQHTMGYTF
D gene: NA
clone size: NA
V gene: TRBV6-5
CDR3 length: 13
J gene: TRBJ1-2

CDR3 DNA: TGTGCCAGCAGGGAAGGGTTAAGCAATCAGCCCCAGCATTTT
CDR3 protein: CASREGLSNQPQHF
D gene: NA
clone size: NA
V gene: TRBV12-3/TRBV12-4
CDR3 length: 14
J gene: TRBJ1-5

CDR3 DNA: TGTGCCAGCAGTTTTGCGAGAAACTACGAGCAGTACTTC
CDR3 protein: CASSFARNYEQYF
D gene: NA
clone size: once
V gene: TRBV12-3/TRBV12-4
CDR3 length: 13
J gene: TRBJ2-7

CDR3 DNA: TGTGCCACCAGCAGTGCCGGACTAGCGTCCTACGAGCAGTACTTC
CDR3 protein: CATSSAGLASYEQYF
D gene: TRBD2
clone size: few
V gene: TRBV15
CDR3 length: 15
J gene: TRBJ2-7

CDR3 DNA: TGTGCCAGCAGTTTAAGGATCCAATACACCGGGGAGCTGTTTTTT
CDR3 protein: CASSLRIQYTGELFF
D gene: NA
clone size: NA
V gene: TRBV12-3/TRBV12-4
CDR3 length: 15
J gene: TRBJ2-2

CDR3 DNA: TGTGCCAGCAGCCCGCGGGGGCTAGCGGCCTACAATGAGCAGTTCTTC
CDR3 protein: CASSPRGLAAYNEQFF
D gene: NA
clone size: NA
V gene: TRBV28
CDR3 length: 16
J gene: TRBJ2-1

CDR3 DNA: TGTGCCAGCACCCCCTGGGGCGGAAGCACAGATACGCAGTATTTT
CDR3 protein: CASTPWGGSTDTQYF
D gene: NA
clone size: NA
V gene: TRBV6-2/TRBV6-3
CDR3 length: 15
J gene: TRBJ2-3

CDR3 DNA: TGTGCCAGCAGCTTAGAGGGTAGCGGGAGGCCTTACACCGGGGAGCTGTTTTTT
CDR3 protein: CASSLEGSGRPYTGELFF
D gene: TRBD2
clone size: NA
V gene: TRBV11-2
CDR3 length: 18
J gene: TRBJ2-2